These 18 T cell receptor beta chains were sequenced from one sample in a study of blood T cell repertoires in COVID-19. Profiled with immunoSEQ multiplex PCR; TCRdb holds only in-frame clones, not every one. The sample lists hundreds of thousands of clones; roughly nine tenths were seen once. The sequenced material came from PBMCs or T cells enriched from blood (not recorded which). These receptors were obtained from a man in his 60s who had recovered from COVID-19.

CDR3 in DNA: TGTGCCAGCAGTTATATCCCGGTCGGGTACAATGAGCAGTTCTTC. Its protein is CASSYIPVGYNEQFF. The chain has TRBV6-2 or TRBV6-3 and TRBJ2-1; unclear D gene. Trimming took 3 bases from V and 4 from J, leaving 13 bases between them. Germline V gene sequence: CDR1 MNHEY, CDR2 SVGEGT. The CDR3 runs to 15 residues.

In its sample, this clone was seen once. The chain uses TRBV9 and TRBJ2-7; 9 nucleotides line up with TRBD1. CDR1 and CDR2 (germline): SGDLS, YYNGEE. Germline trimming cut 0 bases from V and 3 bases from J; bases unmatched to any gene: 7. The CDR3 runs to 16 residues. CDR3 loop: CASSVGGQGTLYEQYF. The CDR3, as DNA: TGTGCCAGCAGCGTAGGAGGACAGGGGACCCTCTACGAGCAGTACTTC.

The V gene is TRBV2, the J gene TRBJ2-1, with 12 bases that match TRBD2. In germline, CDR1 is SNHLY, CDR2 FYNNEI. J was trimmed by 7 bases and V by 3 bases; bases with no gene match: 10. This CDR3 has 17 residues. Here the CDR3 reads CASSDGGLAGFGNEQFF. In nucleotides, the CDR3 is TGTGCCAGCAGTGACGGGGGACTAGCGGGCTTTGGGAATGAGCAGTTCTTC.

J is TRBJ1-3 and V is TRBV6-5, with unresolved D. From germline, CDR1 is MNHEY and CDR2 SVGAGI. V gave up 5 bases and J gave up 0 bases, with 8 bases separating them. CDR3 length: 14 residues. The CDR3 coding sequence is TGTGCCAGCAGTCCCCTAGGCTCTGGAAACACCATATATTTT. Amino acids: CASSPLGSGNTIYF.

The CDR3 bases are TGTGCCAGCTCACCACAAGGGGTGATCTCTGGGGCCAACGTCCTGACTTTC. Amino acid sequence: CASSPQGVISGANVLTF. J is TRBJ2-6 and V is TRBV18, with D maybe TRBD1 (5 bases). With 1 base removed from V and 0 bases from J, the gap between germline ends came to 10 bases. The CDR3 contains 17 residues. Germline-derived CDR1 and CDR2 are KGHSH and LQKENI.

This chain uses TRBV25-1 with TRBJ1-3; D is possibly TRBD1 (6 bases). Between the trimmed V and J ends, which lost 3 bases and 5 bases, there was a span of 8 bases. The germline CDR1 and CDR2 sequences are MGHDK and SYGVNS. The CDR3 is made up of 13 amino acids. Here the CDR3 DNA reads TGTGCCAGCAGTGAGGGGGACAGAAACACCATATATTTT. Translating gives CASSEGDRNTIYF. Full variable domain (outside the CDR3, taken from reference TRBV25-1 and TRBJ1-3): EADIYQTPRYLVIGTGKKITLECSQTMGHDKMYWYQQDPGMELHLIHYSYGVNSTEKGDLSSESTVSRIRTEHFPLTLESARPSHTSQYLCASSEGDRNTIYFGEGSWLTVV.

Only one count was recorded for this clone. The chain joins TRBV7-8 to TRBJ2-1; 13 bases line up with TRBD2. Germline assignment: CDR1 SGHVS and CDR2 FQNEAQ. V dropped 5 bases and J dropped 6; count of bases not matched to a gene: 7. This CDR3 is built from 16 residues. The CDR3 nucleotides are TGTGCCAGCAGCGTAGGAGGACTAGCGGGAGTCAATGAGCAGTTCTTC. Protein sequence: CASSVGGLAGVNEQFF.

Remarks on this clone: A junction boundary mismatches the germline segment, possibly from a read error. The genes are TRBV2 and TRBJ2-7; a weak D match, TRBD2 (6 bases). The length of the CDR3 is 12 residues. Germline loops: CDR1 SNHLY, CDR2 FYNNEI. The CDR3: CAGSEEGQEQYF. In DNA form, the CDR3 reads TGTGCCGGCAGTGAGGAGGGTCAGGAGCAGTACTTC.

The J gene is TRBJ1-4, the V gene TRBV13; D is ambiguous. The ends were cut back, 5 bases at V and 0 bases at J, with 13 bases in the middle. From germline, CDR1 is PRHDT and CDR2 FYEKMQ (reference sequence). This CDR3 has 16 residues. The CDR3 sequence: CASSQRTYATNEKLFF. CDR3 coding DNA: TGTGCCAGCAGCCAAAGGACTTATGCAACTAATGAAAAACTGTTTTTT.

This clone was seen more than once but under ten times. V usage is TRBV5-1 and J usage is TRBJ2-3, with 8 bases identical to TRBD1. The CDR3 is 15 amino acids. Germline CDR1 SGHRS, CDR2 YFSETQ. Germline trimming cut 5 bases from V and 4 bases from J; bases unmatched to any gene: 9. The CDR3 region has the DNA TGCGCCAGCAGGGAAAGAGGGACAGGCCCAGATACGCAGTATTTT. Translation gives CASRERGTGPDTQYF.

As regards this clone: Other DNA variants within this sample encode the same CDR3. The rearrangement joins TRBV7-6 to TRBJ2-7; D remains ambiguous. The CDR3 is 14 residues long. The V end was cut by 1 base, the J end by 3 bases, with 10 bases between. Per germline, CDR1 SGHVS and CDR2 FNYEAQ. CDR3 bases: TGTGCCAGCAGCTTAGGGGCAGGAAGCTACGAGCAGTACTTC. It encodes CASSLGAGSYEQYF.

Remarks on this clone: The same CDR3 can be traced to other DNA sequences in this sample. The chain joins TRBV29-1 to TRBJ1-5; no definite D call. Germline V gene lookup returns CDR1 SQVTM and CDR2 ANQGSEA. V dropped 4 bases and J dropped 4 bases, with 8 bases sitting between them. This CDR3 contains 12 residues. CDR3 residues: CSVGASNQPQHF. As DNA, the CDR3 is TGCAGCGTTGGGGCCTCAAATCAGCCCCAGCATTTT.

CDR3 residues: CSASETSGSPFYEQYF. The CDR3 DNA follows: TGCAGTGCTAGTGAGACTAGCGGGAGTCCTTTCTACGAGCAGTACTTC. The chain couples TRBV20-1 to TRBJ2-7, with 12 positions matching TRBD2. Germline V gene sequence: CDR1 DFQATT, CDR2 SNEGSKA (reference sequence). The CDR3 is 16 amino acids. The V and J ends lost 3 bases and 3 bases, in that order; junction bases with no gene match: 9.

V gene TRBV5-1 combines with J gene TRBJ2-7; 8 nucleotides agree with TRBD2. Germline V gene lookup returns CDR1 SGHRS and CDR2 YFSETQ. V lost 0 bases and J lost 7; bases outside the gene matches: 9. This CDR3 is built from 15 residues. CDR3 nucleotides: TGCGCCAGCAGCTTGGAGGGTAGCGGGACTGAAGAGCAGTACTTC. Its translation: CASSLEGSGTEEQYF.

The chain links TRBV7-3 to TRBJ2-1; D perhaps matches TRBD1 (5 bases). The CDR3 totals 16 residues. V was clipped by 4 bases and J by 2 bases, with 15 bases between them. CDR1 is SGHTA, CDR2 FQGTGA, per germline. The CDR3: CASSSQGTSAYNEQFF. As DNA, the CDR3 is TGTGCCAGCAGCTCCCAGGGTACATCGGCCTACAATGAGCAGTTCTTC.

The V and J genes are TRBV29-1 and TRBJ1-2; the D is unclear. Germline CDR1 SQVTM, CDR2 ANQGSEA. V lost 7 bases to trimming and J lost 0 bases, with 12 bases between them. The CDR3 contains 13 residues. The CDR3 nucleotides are TGCAGCGCCCTGGAGGGCACTAACTATGGCTACACCTTC. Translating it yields CSALEGTNYGYTF.

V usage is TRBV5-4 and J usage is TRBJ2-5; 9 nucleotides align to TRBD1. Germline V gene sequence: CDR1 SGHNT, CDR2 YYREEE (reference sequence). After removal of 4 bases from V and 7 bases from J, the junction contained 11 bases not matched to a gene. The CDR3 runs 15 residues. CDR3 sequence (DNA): TGTGCCAGCAGCACCTACCGGGACAGGGCGGCGACCCAGTACTTC. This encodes CASSTYRDRAATQYF.

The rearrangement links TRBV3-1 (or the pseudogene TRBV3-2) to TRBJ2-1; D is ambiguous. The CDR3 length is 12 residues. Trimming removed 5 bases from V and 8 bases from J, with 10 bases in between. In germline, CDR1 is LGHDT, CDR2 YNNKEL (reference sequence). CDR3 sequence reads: CASSYESYEQFF. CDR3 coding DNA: TGTGCCAGCAGCTACGAGAGCTATGAGCAGTTCTTC.